Listed here is a single TCR beta chain. The data are from a study of shared clonotypes between healthy human individuals. The CDR3 sequence is 14 residues long. Germline-derived CDR1 and CDR2 are SNHLY and FYNNEI. Trimming shortened V by 6 bases and J by 1 base, and 11 bases separated the two germline ends. Naive CD8 cells lacked CD45RO, underwent positive selection for CCR7 and left out terminally differentiated effector memory CD45RA+ cells. Here immunoSEQ multiplex PCR was the method, and the copy in TCRdb shows in-frame clones only, minus some. The sample shows 600,000 or so clones, 98% of them seen only once.

This TCR was sampled from a man aged 25 to 45 in good health. Material for sequencing was naive CD8+ T cells sorted from blood. This chain uses TRBV2 with TRBJ2-3, with D uncertain. CDR3 coding DNA: TGTGCCAGCAGAAGCCCCAGTGGCACAGATACGCAGTATTTT. Protein: CASRSPSGTDTQYF.